Each of the 18 T cell receptor beta chains below was sequenced from the same sample in a study of blood T cell repertoires in COVID-19. Clones were sequenced by immunoSEQ multiplex PCR, and TCRdb holds only the in-frame ones, with some missing. This table holds 300,000 to 400,000 clones, around 85% found once. Material: PBMCs or T cells enriched from blood (not recorded which). The receptors derive from a woman in her thirties who had been exposed to COVID-19.

The genes are TRBV10-3 and TRBJ2-7; D call uncertain. This CDR3 comprises 14 residues. CDR1 is ENHRY, CDR2 SYGVKD, per germline. V was trimmed by 7 bases and J by 0 bases, leaving 13 bases between them. The CDR3 protein is CAIKYLASSYEQYF. DNA of the CDR3: TGTGCCATCAAATACCTTGCTAGCTCCTACGAGCAGTACTTC.

Only a few counts were recorded for this clone. This chain connects TRBV29-1 to TRBJ1-1, with D possibly TRBD1 on 5 matching bases. Germline-derived CDR1 and CDR2 are SQVTM and ANQGSEA. CDR3 length: 13 amino acids. Deletions cut 6 bases from V and 1 base from J, with 12 bases between. CDR3 amino acids: CSVGHNQNTEAFF. CDR3 bases: TGCAGCGTCGGACACAACCAGAACACTGAAGCTTTCTTT. Filled out from reference TRBV29-1 and TRBJ1-1, the complete variable domain reads SAVISQKPSRDICQRGTSLTIQCQVDSQVTMMFWYRQQPGQSLTLIATANQGSEATYESGFVIDKFPISRPNLTFSTLTVSNMSPEDSSIYLCSVGHNQNTEAFFGQGTRLTVV.

The V gene is TRBV29-1, the J gene TRBJ2-3, with D perhaps TRBD2 (6 bases). The germline CDR1 and CDR2 sequences are SQVTM and ANQGSEA. The germline V and J ends were trimmed by 5 bases and 0 bases, with 12 bases remaining between them. CDR3 length: 14 amino acids. The CDR3 DNA sequence: TGCAGCGTTAAGGACTATACAAGCACAGATACGCAGTATTTT. Amino acid sequence: CSVKDYTSTDTQYF.

This clone was recorded only once. This sequence joins TRBV15 and TRBJ1-4; 8 bases map to TRBD1. Germline CDR1 and CDR2: LNHNV and YYDKDF (reference sequence). The CDR3 consists of 17 residues. The V gene end was trimmed by 1 base and the J gene end by 4 bases; junction bases not matched to a gene: 8. The CDR3 DNA sequence: TGTGCCACCAGCAGAGCGCCGGGACAGGTTCTTAATGAAAAACTGTTTTTT. This translates into CATSRAPGQVLNEKLFF.

The rearrangement uses TRBV6-4 and TRBJ2-5, with 8 bases that match TRBD2. The J segment lost 3 bases and the V segment lost 5 bases, leaving 5 bases of the junction unmatched. The CDR3 runs to 14 residues. From germline, CDR1 is MRHNA and CDR2 SNTAGT. The CDR3 bases are TGTGCCAGCAGTTACGAGACTAGCGAAGAGACCCAGTACTTC. It is translated as CASSYETSEETQYF.

This chain uses TRBV27 with TRBJ1-5; tentatively, D is TRBD1 (5 bases). CDR1 is MNHEY, CDR2 SMNVEV, per germline (reference sequence). CDR3 length: 15 amino acids. The V gene lost 8 bases and the J gene lost 0 bases, with 14 bases spanning the gap. The DNA of the CDR3 is TGTGCCAGCGCTCCTCGACAGACTAGCAATCAGCCCCAGCATTTT. This gives the protein CASAPRQTSNQPQHF.

The V call is TRBV29-1, the J call TRBJ1-1; D is undetermined. The germline V gene encodes CDR1 SQVTM and CDR2 ANQGSEA. Trimming left V 2 bases short and J 11 bases short, with 9 bases between. The CDR3 is 10 amino acids. CDR3 bases: TGCAGCGTTGAATCCCTGAGCGCTTTCTTT. Translated, it gives CSVESLSAFF.

The genes are TRBV11-2 and TRBJ1-2; 7 positions agree with TRBD1. Germline V gene lookup returns CDR1 SGHAT and CDR2 FQNNGV. CDR3 length: 11 residues. The ends lost 5 bases at V and 12 bases at J; junction bases unmatched: 6. The CDR3: CASSPRTGHTF. CDR3 coding DNA: TGTGCCAGCAGCCCCAGGACAGGCCACACCTTC.

The chain couples TRBV27 to TRBJ1-1, with TRBD1 identical over 7 bases. Germline V gene sequence: CDR1 MNHEY, CDR2 SMNVEV (reference sequence). With 3 bases clipped from V and 4 bases from J, the junction kept 5 bases outside the gene matches. The CDR3 is made up of 14 amino acids. The CDR3 nucleotides read TGTGCCAGCAGTTTGACAGGGCATGGCACTGAAGCTTTCTTT. Its protein is CASSLTGHGTEAFF.

This clone was recorded a few times. The CDR3 loop reads CASSQRTRGTNEKLFF. CDR3 coding DNA: TGTGCCAGCAGCCAAAGAACCCGGGGGACTAATGAAAAACTGTTTTTT. The V call is TRBV3-1 (or the pseudogene TRBV3-2), the J call TRBJ1-4; D might be TRBD1 (5 bases). Germline values: CDR1 LGHDT, CDR2 YNNKEL (reference sequence). The CDR3 sequence is 16 residues long. The V end was cut by 2 bases, the J end by 2 bases, with 12 bases between.

The J gene is TRBJ2-1, the V gene TRBV6-5; 8 bases line up with TRBD2. The CDR3 has 16 residues. V trimming: 4 bases; J trimming: 10 bases; junction bases outside the gene matches: 15. CDR1 and CDR2 (germline): MNHEY, SVGAGI. DNA for the CDR3: TGTGCCAGCAGTTTACATCTTAGCGGGAAGTTAGGGGAGCAGTTCTTC. Amino acid sequence: CASSLHLSGKLGEQFF.

This clone was counted a single time. The genes are TRBV27 and TRBJ1-4; tentative D call: TRBD1 (6 bases). CDR3 size: 13 residues. V lost 8 bases, J lost 4 bases, and 11 bases lay in between. The germline CDR1 and CDR2 sequences are MNHEY and SMNVEV (reference sequence). CDR3 sequence (DNA): TGTGCCAGCCGTGGACAGCTTAATGAAAAACTGTTTTTT. Translation: CASRGQLNEKLFF.

CDR3 coding DNA: TGTGCCTGGAGCGAGGGGGCAACTGAAGCTTTCTTT. Amino acids: CAWSEGATEAFF. This sequence joins TRBV30 and TRBJ1-1; TRBD1 agrees at 7 bases. This CDR3 is built from 12 residues. Trimming at V came to 3 bases and at J to 5 bases, leaving 3 bases not matched to a gene. CDR1 is GTSNPN, CDR2 SVGIG, per germline (reference sequence).

The genes are TRBV28 and TRBJ1-3; tentative D call: TRBD1 (5 bases). This CDR3 contains 16 residues. V lost 4 bases and J lost 0, with 13 bases in between. Per germline, CDR1 MDHEN and CDR2 SYDVKM. The CDR3 loop is CASSSQALISGNTIYF. The CDR3 nucleotides are TGTGCCAGCAGTTCACAGGCCCTTATCTCTGGAAACACCATATATTTT. Complete variable domain (other parts from reference TRBV28 and TRBJ1-3): DVKVTQSSRYLVKRTGEKVFLECVQDMDHENMFWYRQDPGLGLRLIYFSYDVKMKEKGDIPEGYSVSREKKERFSLILESASTNQTSMYLCASSSQALISGNTIYFGEGSWLTVV.

J is TRBJ1-6 and V is TRBV10-3; unclear D gene. The germline gives CDR1 ENHRY, CDR2 SYGVKD. The CDR3 runs to 12 residues. The V end lost 8 bases, the J end lost 9 bases, and 11 bases lay between the germline ends. The CDR3 protein is CAIEDSFSPLHF. In DNA, the CDR3 is TGTGCCATCGAAGACTCCTTTTCACCCCTCCACTTT.

The chain recombines TRBV6-4 with TRBJ2-7, with TRBD2 identical over 7 bases. Looked up from germline, CDR1 is MRHNA and CDR2 is SNTAGT. CDR3 length equals 13 residues. V lost 5 bases, J lost 2 bases, and 3 bases stayed unmatched. The CDR3 region has the DNA TGTGCCAGCAGTATAGCGGGCACCTACGAGCAGTACTTC. Its translation: CASSIAGTYEQYF.

In its sample, this clone was seen once. This chain links TRBV5-5 with TRBJ2-3; D is possibly TRBD1 (6 bases). CDR1 is SGHKS, CDR2 YYEKEE, per germline (reference sequence). V gave up 1 base and J gave up 1 base, with 7 bases separating them. This CDR3 contains 14 residues. The CDR3 region is CASSLSGGTDTQYF. The CDR3 coding sequence is TGTGCCAGCAGCTTGTCAGGGGGCACAGATACGCAGTATTTT.

This clone was seen once. The V and J genes are TRBV3-1 (or the pseudogene TRBV3-2) and TRBJ2-2; no firm D call. Germline V gives CDR1 LGHDT, CDR2 YNNKEL (reference sequence). The CDR3 runs 13 residues. The V end was cut by 3 bases, the J end by 5 bases, with 7 bases between. The CDR3 region has the DNA TGTGCCAGCAGCCATTTACGGACCGGGGAGCTGTTTTTT. Translation: CASSHLRTGELFF.